Below are 17 T cell receptor beta chains sequenced from a single sample in a study of blood T cells in healthy people across ages. Sample-barcoded 5' priming and a J-beta primer mix drove a second PCR of roughly 6 to 12 cycles. TCRdb fed the 5' RACE reads into MiXCR, producing one record per CDR3 protein. Of about 1.8 million distinct CDR3 sequences listed, around 48% are singletons. The source material was blood. Every receptor here comes from a woman in her thirties or forties in good health.

The CDR3, as DNA: TGTGCCAGCAGTTGGGCACTCTTGAACACCGGGGAGCTGTTTTTT. The encoded protein is CASSWALLNTGELFF. The chain joins TRBV6-2 or TRBV6-3 to TRBJ2-2; D is undetermined. The V and J ends lost 4 bases and 1 base respectively, with 10 bases between them. The germline CDR1 and CDR2 sequences are MNHEY and SVGEGT. This CDR3 region has 15 residues.

The CDR3 nucleotides read TGTGCCAGCAGCACACAGACCCCTTTTAGCGGAGAAAGCACAGATACGCAGTATTTT. This translates into CASSTQTPFSGESTDTQYF. The chain employs TRBV7-9 and TRBJ2-3, with D perhaps matching TRBD2 (6 bases). V lost 5 bases to trimming and J lost 0 bases, with 24 bases between them. This CDR3 is built from 19 residues. Germline V gene lookup returns CDR1 SEHNR and CDR2 FQNEAQ (reference sequence). The whole variable domain, filled in from reference TRBV7-9 and TRBJ2-3, reads DTGVSQNPRHKITKRGQNVTFRCDPISEHNRLYWYRQTLGQGPEFLTYFQNEAQLEKSRLLSDRFSAERPKGSFSTLEIQRTEQGDSAMYLCASSTQTPFSGESTDTQYFGPGTRLTVL.

This clonotype was detected only a few times. In DNA form, the CDR3 reads TGCAGTGCGAACATGGCGGACAGGGTTGGCTACACCTTC. Protein product: CSANMADRVGYTF. This chain joins TRBV20-1 and TRBJ1-2, with TRBD1 matching over 8 bases. Germline CDR1 and CDR2: DFQATT and SNEGSKA (reference sequence). Trimming cost V 6 bases and J 7 bases; bases outside gene matches: 10. This CDR3 has 13 residues.

This clonotype showed up just a few times. The V call is TRBV4-3, the J call TRBJ2-7; TRBD1 agrees at 7 bases. With 4 bases clipped from V and 2 bases from J, the junction kept 20 bases outside the gene matches. Germline loops: CDR1 LGHNA, CDR2 YSLEER. The CDR3 runs to 19 residues. As DNA, the CDR3 is TGCGCCAGCAGCCTCCCCAAGGCCAAGACAGGGAGTGGGACCTACGAGCAGTACTTC. Translated, it gives CASSLPKAKTGSGTYEQYF.

This clonotype was seen a handful of times. The chain joins TRBV12-3 or TRBV12-4 to TRBJ2-3, with 14 bases aligning to TRBD2. This CDR3 has 18 amino acids. The V and J ends lost 2 bases and 2 bases, in that order; junction bases with no gene match: 6. CDR3 region: CASSLRMTSGGVTDTQYF. Here the CDR3 DNA reads TGTGCCAGCAGTTTAAGAATGACTAGCGGGGGGGTCACAGATACGCAGTATTTT.

This CDR3 reads CSVGGQAGLEETQFF. CDR3 sequence (DNA): TGCAGCGTGGGGGGCCAGGCGGGGTTGGAAGAGACCCAGTTCTTC. The rearrangement joins TRBV29-1 to TRBJ2-1; D may correspond to TRBD1 or TRBD2 (6 bases each). V lost 6 bases and J 13 bases, leaving 28 bases between the germline ends. Germline CDR1 reads SQVTM; CDR2 reads ANQGSEA. The CDR3 totals 15 residues.

This chain uses TRBV28 with TRBJ2-1; 9 nucleotides match TRBD2. This CDR3 region has 13 residues. V trimming: 6 bases; J trimming: 9 bases; junction bases outside the gene matches: 6. Germline CDR1 reads MDHEN; CDR2 reads SYDVKM. The CDR3 protein is CASRGGGATEQFF. The CDR3 coding sequence is TGTGCCAGCAGGGGCGGGGGGGCCACTGAGCAGTTCTTC. The full variable domain, its missing parts supplied by reference TRBV28 and TRBJ2-1, is DVKVTQSSRYLVKRTGEKVFLECVQDMDHENMFWYRQDPGLGLRLIYFSYDVKMKEKGDIPEGYSVSREKKERFSLILESASTNQTSMYLCASRGGGATEQFFGPGTRLTVL.

This clonotype came up many times. The CDR3 region has the DNA TGTGCCAGCAGTTTAAAAGTTCCCCGAACAGATACGCAGTATTTT. This translates into CASSLKVPRTDTQYF. The V gene is TRBV12-3 or TRBV12-4, the J gene TRBJ2-3; D unresolved. This CDR3 is built from 15 residues. Trimming took 2 bases from V and 3 from J, leaving 12 bases between them.

This clonotype showed up many times. This chain connects TRBV28 to TRBJ2-5, with 8 bases aligning to TRBD1. The CDR3 has 15 amino acids. Looked up from germline, CDR1 is MDHEN and CDR2 is SYDVKM. The V gene end was trimmed by 5 bases and the J gene end by 5 bases; junction bases not matched to a gene: 10. The DNA of the CDR3 is TGTGCCAGCAGTCCCCAGGGGGCGTCGCGGGAGACCCAGTACTTC. It specifies CASSPQGASRETQYF.

The chain has TRBV2 and TRBJ2-3; TRBD1 matches 7 bases. Germline CDR1 reads SNHLY; CDR2 reads FYNNEI. The CDR3 runs to 15 residues. Trimming at V came to 3 bases and at J to 2 bases, leaving 5 bases not matched to a gene. The CDR3 loop is CASSDLGGNTDTQYF. DNA of the CDR3: TGTGCCAGCAGTGATCTAGGGGGCAACACAGATACGCAGTATTTT.

This CDR3 reads CASSSRGELFF. Written as DNA, the CDR3 is TGTGCCAGCAGTTCCCGGGGGGAGCTGTTTTTT. This chain connects TRBV12-3 or TRBV12-4 to TRBJ2-2; no firm D call. The CDR3 totals 11 residues. Deletions cut 4 bases from V and 8 bases from J, with 5 bases between.

V gene TRBV4-1 combines with J gene TRBJ1-4; the match to TRBD1 covers 7 bases. CDR1 and CDR2 from the germline V gene are MGHRA and YSYEKL. J was trimmed by 8 bases and V by 8 bases; bases with no gene match: 14. This CDR3 spans 15 amino acids. This chain's CDR3 is CASLKEITGEEKLFF. The DNA for the CDR3 is TGCGCCAGCCTGAAAGAAATAACAGGGGAGGAAAAACTGTTTTTT.

This clonotype was found a few times. V gene TRBV7-2 combines with J gene TRBJ2-5; D possibly matches TRBD1 or TRBD2 (6 bases each). V lost 2 bases, J lost 2 bases, and 12 bases lay in between. Germline CDR1 is SGHTA and CDR2 is FQGNSA. The CDR3 totals 15 residues. CDR3: CASSLIGGNQETQYF. CDR3 bases: TGTGCCAGCAGCTTAATCGGGGGCAATCAAGAGACCCAGTACTTC.

There are a few counts of this clonotype. V usage is TRBV4-3 and J usage is TRBJ2-3; D ambiguous. Trimming removed 1 base from V and 0 bases from J, with 11 bases in between. Per the germline V gene, CDR1 is LGHNA and CDR2 is YSLEER. The CDR3 runs to 16 residues. The CDR3 nucleotides read TGCGCCAGCAGCCAAGCCCCCTTATCTAGCACAGATACGCAGTATTTT. It yields the protein CASSQAPLSSTDTQYF.

The V call is TRBV6-2 or TRBV6-3, the J call TRBJ2-4; D is unresolved. Germline V gene sequence: CDR1 MNHEY, CDR2 SVGEGT. Deletions cut 0 bases from V and 15 bases from J, with 12 bases between. This CDR3 has 12 amino acids. Here the CDR3 DNA reads TGTGCCAGCAGTTACTCCGCTGGCCAATTGTACTTC. Translation gives CASSYSAGQLYF.

The gene calls are TRBV27 and TRBJ2-5; 11 bases are a match to TRBD1. This CDR3 is built from 17 residues. Trimming cost V 5 bases and J 5 bases; bases outside gene matches: 13. Germline CDR1 and CDR2: MNHEY and SMNVEV (reference sequence). CDR3 loop: CASSTSGTGGFLETQYF. The CDR3 DNA follows: TGTGCCAGCAGTACTTCCGGGACAGGGGGGTTTTTGGAGACCCAGTACTTC.

The table lists this clonotype with a few counts. V is TRBV29-1 and J is TRBJ2-1; the D gene could be TRBD1 or TRBD2 (5 bases each). The length of the CDR3 is 15 residues. V was clipped by 3 bases and J by 8 bases, with 20 bases between them. Germline-derived CDR1 and CDR2 are SQVTM and ANQGSEA. CDR3 bases: TGCAGCGTTGACCCCGGGACCTCCACGAGGGATGAGCAGTTCTTC. Its protein is CSVDPGTSTRDEQFF.